The 27 T cell receptor beta chains reported below all come from one sample, sequenced in a study of shared clonotypes between healthy human individuals. The method was immunoSEQ multiplex PCR; TCRdb's version includes in-frame clones alone and lacks a portion of them. Of roughly 760,000 clones listed, approximately 79% are singletons. The sample was memory CD4+ T cells sorted from blood. Subset reported: CD45RA-negative fraction. Receptors originate from a woman aged 25-40 years in good health.

The chain links TRBV6-1 to TRBJ1-2, with D possibly TRBD1 on 6 matching bases. V shed 2 bases and J shed 12 bases, with 19 bases lying between them. The length of the CDR3 is 14 residues. The germline V gene encodes CDR1 MNHNS and CDR2 SASEGT. The CDR3 DNA follows: TGTGCCAGCAGTGAAAAGGGGGGTCTGTCCCTAGACACCTTC. This codes for CASSEKGGLSLDTF.

The chain combines TRBV6-5 with TRBJ1-1; 7 bases align to TRBD1. The CDR3 is 14 residues long. Germline V lookup: CDR1 MNHEY, CDR2 SVGAGI. The trim removed 7 bases at V and 5 bases at J, leaving 10 bases unmatched. The chain's CDR3 is CASINRGSGTEAFF. CDR3 nucleotides: TGTGCCAGCATCAACAGGGGCTCGGGTACTGAAGCTTTCTTT.

This clone was observed a few times. V is TRBV28 and J is TRBJ2-3; D is perhaps TRBD1 (5 bases). The V end was cut by 2 bases, the J end by 10 bases, with 10 bases between. The CDR3 is 12 residues long. Germline V gives CDR1 MDHEN, CDR2 SYDVKM. The CDR3 loop reads CASSLKQAPQYF. Written as DNA, the CDR3 is TGTGCCAGCAGTTTAAAACAGGCACCGCAGTATTTT.

V is TRBV18 and J is TRBJ1-5; D is undetermined. In germline, CDR1 is KGHSH, CDR2 LQKENI. The V and J ends lost 0 bases and 0 bases respectively, with 6 bases between them. This CDR3 contains 15 residues. This CDR3 reads CASSPPSVSNQPQHF. The CDR3 nucleotides are TGTGCCAGCTCACCACCGTCGGTTAGCAATCAGCCCCAGCATTTT.

The chain carries TRBV7-9 and TRBJ1-1; D ambiguous. The CDR3 length is 11 residues. CDR1 and CDR2 (germline): SEHNR, FQNEAQ (reference sequence). Trimming pared 6 bases from V and 8 bases from J, leaving 10 bases between. The CDR3 sequence is CASSRTGEAFF. The CDR3 nucleotides read TGTGCCAGCAGTAGGACCGGAGAAGCTTTCTTT.

Note on this clone: The sample contains more than one DNA sequence encoding this CDR3. The chain joins TRBV5-4 to TRBJ2-7; unclear D gene. Trimming left V 1 base short and J 3 bases short, with 8 bases between. Germline V gene sequence: CDR1 SGHNT, CDR2 YYREEE (reference sequence). The CDR3 sequence is 13 residues long. CDR3 loop: CASSLKGGYEQYF. CDR3 sequence (DNA): TGTGCCAGCAGCTTGAAGGGCGGCTACGAGCAGTACTTC.

The chain combines TRBV4-1 with TRBJ2-6; 13 nucleotides agree with TRBD2. CDR3 length equals 19 residues. Trimming cost V 2 bases and J 4 bases; bases outside gene matches: 8. The germline gives CDR1 MGHRA, CDR2 YSYEKL. CDR3 coding DNA: TGCGCCAGCAGCCAACTCTTACTAGCGGGAGGGCCCGGGGCCAACGTCCTGACTTTC. Its translation is CASSQLLLAGGPGANVLTF.

With regard to this clone: A read error is possible here, since a much larger clone lies one base away. The same CDR3 also results from other DNA sequences found in this sample. The chain joins TRBV18 to TRBJ2-1; 7 positions agree with TRBD1. Germline V gene lookup returns CDR1 KGHSH and CDR2 LQKENI. V lost 6 bases to trimming and J lost 8 bases; unmatched junction nucleotides: 10. CDR3 length: 14 residues. The CDR3 DNA follows: TGTGCCAGCTCGGAACGACAAGGGGGCGATGAGCAGTTCTTC. The encoded protein is CASSERQGGDEQFF.

This chain connects TRBV5-1 to TRBJ2-7; tentative D call: TRBD2 (6 bases). Germline-derived CDR1 and CDR2 are SGHRS and YFSETQ. V was shortened by 4 bases and J by 6 bases, with 14 bases between the two germline ends. CDR3 length: 13 amino acids. The CDR3 sequence is CASSIGSNGEQYF. DNA of the CDR3: TGCGCCAGCAGCATCGGGAGTAACGGCGAGCAGTACTTC.

This clone was observed a few times. The CDR3 sequence is CASSLGSGITYEQYF. The CDR3 bases are TGTGCCAGCAGCTTGGGAAGCGGGATTACCTACGAGCAGTACTTC. The chain employs TRBV5-4 and TRBJ2-7, with 7 bases aligning to TRBD2. The V gene's germline CDR1 is SGHNT and CDR2 YYREEE (reference sequence). Trimming cost V 0 bases and J 2 bases; bases outside gene matches: 5. CDR3 length: 15 amino acids.

This rearrangement joins TRBV19 to TRBJ2-7; D remains unclear. Trimming shortened V by 8 bases and J by 7 bases, and 9 bases separated the two germline ends. The CDR3 is made up of 10 amino acids. CDR1 is LNHDA and CDR2 is SQIVND in the germline V gene (reference sequence). Here the CDR3 DNA reads TGTGCCAGTCAGTTAGAAGAGCAGTACTTC. It specifies CASQLEEQYF. Drawing the rest from reference TRBV19 and TRBJ2-7, the complete variable domain is DGGITQSPKYLFRKEGQNVTLSCEQNLNHDAMYWYRQDPGQGLRLIYYSQIVNDFQKGDIAEGYSVSREKKESFPLTVTSAQKNPTAFYLCASQLEEQYFGPGTRLTVT.

The J gene is TRBJ2-5, the V gene TRBV2, with 7 bases identical to TRBD2. The germline V gene encodes CDR1 SNHLY and CDR2 FYNNEI. This CDR3 spans 11 amino acids. After removal of 7 bases from V and 9 bases from J, the junction contained 5 bases not matched to a gene. The CDR3 sequence: CASMGGGAQYF. The DNA of the CDR3 is TGTGCCAGCATGGGGGGAGGGGCCCAGTACTTC.

The rearrangement joins TRBV5-8 to TRBJ2-1, with TRBD2 matching over 10 bases. The CDR3 loop spans 17 amino acids. Losses at the gene ends were 0 bases for V and 7 bases for J; bases not matched to a gene: 10. Germline CDR1 and CDR2: SGHTS and YDEGEE. The CDR3 is CASSLELAGIPGNEQFF. The CDR3 region has the DNA TGTGCCAGCAGCTTGGAACTAGCGGGAATTCCTGGAAATGAGCAGTTCTTC.

The CDR3 DNA sequence: TGTGCCAGCAGCGGGACTAGCGGGAGTCGTAAGACCCAGTACTTC. Translation: CASSGTSGSRKTQYF. V and J are TRBV28 and TRBJ2-5; 14 nucleotides line up with TRBD2. CDR1 and CDR2 (germline): MDHEN, SYDVKM. The CDR3 runs 15 residues. V lost 6 bases, J lost 6 bases, and 6 bases stayed unmatched.

In DNA form, the CDR3 reads TGTGCCAGCAGCTTAGAAGGGGGGAGCAAGCAGTTCTTC. Amino acids: CASSLEGGSKQFF. The chain uses TRBV11-2 and TRBJ2-1; D might be TRBD1 or TRBD2, each matching 6 bases. V was shortened by 0 bases and J by 11 bases, with 11 bases between the two germline ends. The CDR3 totals 13 residues. Germline V gene sequence: CDR1 SGHAT, CDR2 FQNNGV.

This clone has only a few counts. V is TRBV15 and J is TRBJ2-7; 7 positions match TRBD2. The germline CDR1 and CDR2 sequences are LNHNV and YYDKDF (reference sequence). The V and J ends lost 0 bases and 3 bases, in that order; junction bases with no gene match: 5. The CDR3 consists of 15 residues. The DNA for the CDR3 is TGTGCCACCAGCAGAGACCCCAGCGGGAACTACGAGCAGTACTTC. As protein: CATSRDPSGNYEQYF.

The V and J genes are TRBV29-1 and TRBJ2-5; D unclear. There are 12 residues in the CDR3. The germline V gene encodes CDR1 SQVTM and CDR2 ANQGSEA. V was shortened by 7 bases and J by 4 bases, with 13 bases between the two germline ends. CDR3 in DNA: TGCAGCGCCAGACGGGCTGGAGAGACCCAGTACTTC. Amino acids: CSARRAGETQYF.

The V gene is TRBV7-9, the J gene TRBJ2-5; 10 positions agree with TRBD1. This CDR3 spans 15 amino acids. Germline CDR1 and CDR2: SEHNR and FQNEAQ (reference sequence). V shed 4 bases and J 3 bases; nucleotides not matched to a gene: 5. The CDR3 spells CASSYWTGGKETQYF. CDR3 in DNA: TGTGCCAGCAGCTACTGGACAGGGGGTAAAGAGACCCAGTACTTC. The entire variable domain, with the rest obtained from reference TRBV7-9 and TRBJ2-5, is as follows: DTGVSQNPRHKITKRGQNVTFRCDPISEHNRLYWYRQTLGQGPEFLTYFQNEAQLEKSRLLSDRFSAERPKGSFSTLEIQRTEQGDSAMYLCASSYWTGGKETQYFGPGTRLLVL.

The genes are TRBV27 and TRBJ2-1, with 15 bases matching TRBD2. V was pared by 6 bases and J by 0 bases, with 3 bases of the junction left unmatched. CDR3 length: 17 amino acids. From germline, CDR1 is MNHEY and CDR2 SMNVEV (reference sequence). The CDR3 is CASRGLAGGRSYNEQFF. The DNA of the CDR3 is TGTGCCAGCAGGGGACTAGCGGGAGGCCGCTCCTACAATGAGCAGTTCTTC.

V is TRBV20-1 and J is TRBJ2-3; D not certain. Trimming took off 6 bases at V and 11 bases at J, with 15 bases between the two ends. The germline V gene encodes CDR1 DFQATT and CDR2 SNEGSKA (reference sequence). This CDR3 spans 11 amino acids. The CDR3 nucleotides read TGCAGTGCCCTGGGTAGGAGAAAGCAGTATTTT. Translating it yields CSALGRRKQYF.

The J gene is TRBJ1-1, the V gene TRBV28; no firm D call. V lost 7 bases to trimming and J lost 1 base, with 13 bases between them. The CDR3 runs to 14 residues. CDR1 is MDHEN and CDR2 is SYDVKM in the germline V gene. In DNA, the CDR3 is TGTGCCAGCAACGTTGCAGTTTCGAACACTGAAGCTTTCTTT. Translation: CASNVAVSNTEAFF. Complete variable domain (other parts from reference TRBV28 and TRBJ1-1): DVKVTQSSRYLVKRTGEKVFLECVQDMDHENMFWYRQDPGLGLRLIYFSYDVKMKEKGDIPEGYSVSREKKERFSLILESASTNQTSMYLCASNVAVSNTEAFFGQGTRLTVV.

V is TRBV7-2 and J is TRBJ2-1; a possible D gene is TRBD1 (6 bases). The CDR3 is 15 amino acids. V was pared by 1 base and J by 6 bases, with 13 bases between. Germline assignment: CDR1 SGHTA and CDR2 FQGNSA. DNA for the CDR3: TGTGCCAGCAGCTTAGTCGCCGGGACACTCAATGAGCAGTTCTTC. This sequence encodes CASSLVAGTLNEQFF.

This rearrangement joins TRBV7-2 to TRBJ2-7; D remains ambiguous. Trimming shortened V by 5 bases and J by 3 bases, and 8 bases separated the two germline ends. The CDR3 runs 12 residues. Germline CDR1 reads SGHTA; CDR2 reads FQGNSA. In nucleotides, the CDR3 is TGTGCCAGCAGCCACCAGTACTACGAGCAGTACTTC. It translates to CASSHQYYEQYF.

V usage is TRBV6-6 and J usage is TRBJ2-5; 7 nucleotides align to TRBD1. The CDR3 loop spans 15 amino acids. Germline values: CDR1 MNHNY, CDR2 SVGAGI (reference sequence). V trimming: 4 bases; J trimming: 4 bases; junction bases outside the gene matches: 9. The CDR3 spells CASSSRQGLGETQYF. For the CDR3, the DNA is TGTGCCAGCAGTTCGCGACAGGGTCTAGGAGAGACCCAGTACTTC.

J is TRBJ2-6 and V is TRBV29-1, with D perhaps TRBD2 (6 bases). V was trimmed by 3 bases and J by 0 bases, leaving 9 bases between them. The CDR3 consists of 15 residues. Germline lookup yields CDR1 SQVTM and CDR2 ANQGSEA. CDR3 coding DNA: TGCAGCGTTGAGGAGGGAGGCTCTGGGGCCAACGTCCTGACTTTC. Amino acid sequence: CSVEEGGSGANVLTF.

This clone was detected only a few times. This chain links TRBV4-1 with TRBJ2-7; a possible D gene is TRBD1 (6 bases). The CDR3 contains 15 residues. Trimming left V 5 bases short and J 0 bases short, with 14 bases between. Germline V gene sequence: CDR1 MGHRA, CDR2 YSYEKL. The CDR3 DNA reads as TGCGCCAGCAGCAACGACAGGCAGAGCTCCTACGAGCAGTACTTC. Its protein product is CASSNDRQSSYEQYF.

This clone was counted ten times or more. This chain joins TRBV18 and TRBJ2-5; tentative D call: TRBD2 (6 bases). Germline lookup yields CDR1 KGHSH and CDR2 LQKENI. Trimming removed 6 bases from V and 1 base from J, with 15 bases in between. The CDR3 consists of 15 residues. DNA of the CDR3: TGTGCCAGCTCCAAAAGCGGAGGGCCCCAAGAGACCCAGTACTTC. Its protein product is CASSKSGGPQETQYF.